The 31 T cell receptor beta chains in this list originate from one sample, sequenced in a study of type 1 regulatory T cells. TCRdb redid the calling of the reads with MiXCR, one entry per CDR3 protein. The data show about 65,000 distinct CDR3 sequences, roughly 50% seen once. Antigens for these TCRs are unknown. Sequences were obtained from cultured non-Tr1 T cells, either the whole culture or a sorted T cell fraction (not recorded which). The receptors were gathered from a human donor in good health.

V is TRBV6-2 or TRBV6-3 and J is TRBJ1-1; 11 bases are shared with TRBD1. J was trimmed by 6 bases and V by 1 base; bases with no gene match: 4. In germline, CDR1 is MNHEY, CDR2 SVGEGT. This CDR3 comprises 15 residues. CDR3 DNA sequence: TGTGCCAGCAGTTACTACGGACAGGGGGCCCCTGAAGCTTTCTTT. This codes for CASSYYGQGAPEAFF.

This rearrangement joins TRBV19 to TRBJ1-5; maybe TRBD1 (5 bases). Germline V gene data show CDR1 as LNHDA and CDR2 as SQIVND (reference sequence). There are 16 residues in the CDR3. V was clipped by 8 bases and J by 2 bases, with 19 bases between them. CDR3 protein: CASGGARDSGNQPQHF. DNA of the CDR3: TGTGCCAGTGGAGGAGCCAGGGACTCTGGCAATCAGCCCCAGCATTTT.

V usage is TRBV11-2 and J usage is TRBJ2-1; D is uncertain. The germline V and J ends were trimmed by 1 base and 0 bases, with 10 bases remaining between them. CDR3 length equals 16 residues. Germline V CDR1 and CDR2: SGHAT, FQNNGV. CDR3 DNA: TGTGCCAGCAGCTTAGGGGCGATTTTCTCCTACAATGAGCAGTTCTTC. This translates into CASSLGAIFSYNEQFF.

The sample holds a few counts of this clonotype. The V gene is TRBV5-6, the J gene TRBJ1-2; D not certain. Germline V gene data show CDR1 as SGHDT and CDR2 as YYEEEE. The CDR3 covers 13 residues. Trimming took 0 bases from V and 4 from J, leaving 7 bases between them. In DNA form, the CDR3 reads TGTGCCAGCAGCTTGGCTGGTTCCTATGGCTACACCTTC. It encodes CASSLAGSYGYTF.

This clonotype has more than one count but fewer than ten. The chain has TRBV5-1 and TRBJ1-4; D possibly corresponds to TRBD1 (5 bases). Germline V gives CDR1 SGHRS, CDR2 YFSETQ. V was cut by 4 bases and J by 7 bases, with 17 bases left in between. CDR3 length: 15 residues. The CDR3 is CASSDASGGGEKLFF. The CDR3, as DNA: TGCGCCAGCAGCGACGCCTCTGGGGGGGGTGAAAAACTGTTTTTT. Using reference TRBV5-1 and TRBJ1-4 for the parts outside the CDR3, the full variable domain is KAGVTQTPRYLIKTRGQQVTLSCSPISGHRSVSWYQQTPGQGLQFLFEYFSETQRNKGNFPGRFSGRQFSNSRSEMNVSTLELGDSALYLCASSDASGGGEKLFFGSGTQLSVL.

The V call is TRBV30, the J call TRBJ1-3; TRBD1 might be the D (5 bases). Trimming stripped 0 bases from V and 2 bases from J, with 11 bases between. This CDR3 contains 15 residues. Germline CDR1 GTSNPN, CDR2 SVGIG (reference sequence). For the CDR3, the DNA is TGTGCCTGGAGTGTCCGAGGGGCTGCTGGAAACACCATATATTTT. Its translation: CAWSVRGAAGNTIYF.

This clonotype has more than one count but fewer than ten. The chain joins TRBV6-2 or TRBV6-3 to TRBJ2-1; tentatively, D is TRBD2 (7 bases). V lost 6 bases to trimming and J lost 11 bases, with 29 bases between them. This CDR3 has 17 amino acids. Germline-derived CDR1 and CDR2 are MNHEY and SVGEGT. The CDR3 loop reads CASRAAQGAAGWGKQFF. CDR3 bases: TGTGCCAGCAGAGCCGCACAGGGTGCAGCGGGATGGGGTAAGCAGTTCTTC.

J is TRBJ2-4 and V is TRBV4-2; TRBD2 matches 13 bases. With 2 bases clipped from V and 10 bases from J, the junction kept 14 bases outside the gene matches. The germline V gene encodes CDR1 LGHNA and CDR2 YNFKEQ. CDR3 size: 18 residues. The CDR3 reads CASSQQKGGLAGPQIQYF. The CDR3 DNA reads as TGTGCCAGCAGCCAACAAAAGGGGGGACTAGCGGGGCCCCAGATTCAGTACTTC.

The J gene is TRBJ1-1, the V gene TRBV29-1, with a possible D match to TRBD1 (5 bases). Trimming removed 7 bases from V and 6 bases from J, with 18 bases in between. CDR1 is SQVTM, CDR2 ANQGSEA, per germline. The CDR3 has 13 residues. The CDR3 loop is CSAGREGRPEAFF. The CDR3 coding sequence is TGCAGCGCTGGCCGGGAGGGGCGGCCTGAAGCTTTCTTT.

A word on this clonotype: A much larger clone sits a single nucleotide away, making a read error possible. V is TRBV7-2 and J is TRBJ2-2; 9 bases agree with TRBD2. Germline V lookup: CDR1 SGHTA, CDR2 FQGNSA. The CDR3 covers 16 residues. Trimming removed 3 bases from V and 4 bases from J; junction bases left unmatched: 6. The CDR3 is CASSFLSGGSTGELFF. The CDR3 bases are TGTGCCAGCAGCTTTCTTAGCGGGGGCAGCACCGGGGAGCTGTTTTTT.

In its sample, this clonotype was seen a few times. The chain carries TRBV12-3 or TRBV12-4 and TRBJ2-1; 12 nucleotides agree with TRBD2. This CDR3 is 15 amino acids long. V gave up 6 bases and J gave up 8 bases; unmatched junction bases: 8. The CDR3 nucleotides are TGTGCCAGCAGACAGCTAGCGGGGGGGGTAGATGAGCAGTTCTTC. Encoded protein: CASRQLAGGVDEQFF.

This clonotype was detected a few times. The J gene is TRBJ2-2, the V gene TRBV18; no reliable D call. Germline-derived CDR1 and CDR2 are KGHSH and LQKENI. The V end lost 6 bases, the J end lost 0 bases, and 8 bases lay between the germline ends. The CDR3 extends over 14 amino acids. The CDR3 protein is CASSRFANTGELFF. In DNA, the CDR3 is TGTGCCAGCTCTCGTTTCGCGAACACCGGGGAGCTGTTTTTT.

The chain combines TRBV29-1 with TRBJ2-1, with 8 positions matching TRBD1. Trimming cost V 7 bases and J 4 bases; bases outside gene matches: 15. Looked up from germline, CDR1 is SQVTM and CDR2 is ANQGSEA. The CDR3 is 16 amino acids. As DNA, the CDR3 is TGCAGCGCCCCTCTCTCCGGGACAGGCCTTTACAATGAGCAGTTCTTC. Protein product: CSAPLSGTGLYNEQFF.

The CDR3 loop reads CAIRPGTATGGELFF. CDR3 DNA sequence: TGTGCCATCAGACCCGGGACAGCCACAGGCGGGGAGCTGTTTTTT. This sequence joins TRBV10-3 and TRBJ2-2, with 7 positions matching TRBD1. The J segment lost 7 bases and the V segment lost 6 bases, leaving 11 bases of the junction unmatched. The CDR3 loop spans 15 amino acids. Per germline, CDR1 ENHRY and CDR2 SYGVKD.

The chain joins TRBV5-6 to TRBJ1-2; D gene ambiguous. The CDR3 is made up of 14 amino acids. The germline V and J ends were trimmed by 4 bases and 4 bases, with 14 bases remaining between them. Germline CDR1 and CDR2: SGHDT and YYEEEE. The chain's CDR3 is CASSPEAGSYGYTF. For the CDR3, the DNA is TGTGCCAGCAGCCCGGAGGCGGGGTCCTATGGCTACACCTTC.

The V gene is TRBV7-9, the J gene TRBJ2-5; D tentatively reads TRBD1 or TRBD2 (5 bases each). CDR3 length: 14 residues. V shed 5 bases and J shed 9 bases, with 19 bases lying between them. Germline V gene sequence: CDR1 SEHNR, CDR2 FQNEAQ (reference sequence). The CDR3 loop is CASSGQGDLGAQYF. The CDR3 coding sequence is TGTGCCAGCAGCGGACAAGGGGACCTCGGGGCCCAGTACTTC. Looking up the rest from reference TRBV7-9 and TRBJ2-5 gives the full variable domain: DTGVSQNPRHKITKRGQNVTFRCDPISEHNRLYWYRQTLGQGPEFLTYFQNEAQLEKSRLLSDRFSAERPKGSFSTLEIQRTEQGDSAMYLCASSGQGDLGAQYFGPGTRLLVL.

The chain recombines TRBV12-3 or TRBV12-4 with TRBJ2-2, with 8 bases matching TRBD1. J lost 5 bases, V lost 5 bases, and 7 bases had no gene match. CDR3 length: 15 residues. As DNA, the CDR3 is TGTGCCAGCAGTCGGACAGGGACTCGGACCGGGGAGCTGTTTTTT. Translating it yields CASSRTGTRTGELFF.

The sample holds a few counts of this clonotype. V gene TRBV19 combines with J gene TRBJ2-1, with D perhaps matching TRBD1 or TRBD2 (5 bases each). Trimming cost V 5 bases and J 8 bases, with 16 bases left between them. The germline gives CDR1 LNHDA, CDR2 SQIVND (reference sequence). The CDR3 contains 14 residues. The CDR3 DNA follows: TGTGCCAGTAGTCTCCGGGACCGAGGGTATGAGCAGTTCTTC. Protein product: CASSLRDRGYEQFF.

V usage is TRBV9 and J usage is TRBJ1-2; TRBD1 aligns across 7 bases. V lost 3 bases to trimming and J lost 5 bases; unmatched junction nucleotides: 4. Germline CDR1 and CDR2: SGDLS and YYNGEE. This CDR3 region has 13 residues. The CDR3 is CASSAAGGYGYTF. Here the CDR3 DNA reads TGTGCCAGCAGCGCCGCAGGGGGGTATGGCTACACCTTC.

This clonotype was seen a handful of times. This chain links TRBV7-2 with TRBJ2-3; 10 bases line up with TRBD2. CDR3 length: 16 amino acids. The ends lost 5 bases at V and 2 bases at J; junction bases unmatched: 7. The V gene's germline CDR1 is SGHTA and CDR2 FQGNSA. This CDR3 is CASSTLAGAITDTQYF. CDR3 nucleotide sequence: TGTGCCAGCAGCACCCTAGCGGGGGCGATCACAGATACGCAGTATTTT.

This rearrangement joins TRBV20-1 to TRBJ1-1; 7 positions match TRBD1. Germline CDR1 and CDR2: DFQATT and SNEGSKA (reference sequence). After removal of 6 bases from V and 2 bases from J, the junction contained 12 bases not matched to a gene. The CDR3 has 15 amino acids. The CDR3 DNA reads TGCAGTGCGACTAGTCCGAGACAGGGTAACACTGAAGCTTTCTTT. Protein: CSATSPRQGNTEAFF.

In the case of this clonotype: An end of the junction does not agree with germline; a read error may underlie this. This chain connects TRBV11-3 to TRBJ2-2; D is perhaps TRBD2 (6 bases). Germline-derived CDR1 and CDR2 are SGHNT and YENEEA. The CDR3 is made up of 17 amino acids. The CDR3, as DNA: TGTGCCAGCATCTTAGACTACGGGGGTCCGAACACCGGGGAGCTGTTTTTT. It translates to CASILDYGGPNTGELFF.

This clonotype was seen just once. V is TRBV10-3 and J is TRBJ2-1; 8 bases are a match to TRBD2. The V gene end was trimmed by 9 bases and the J gene end by 4 bases; junction bases not matched to a gene: 14. CDR1 and CDR2 (germline): ENHRY, SYGVKD. The CDR3 has 16 residues. The CDR3 DNA sequence: TGTGCCATAGGGACTGGCGGGGGGCCCGGATACAATGAGCAGTTCTTC. Translated, it gives CAIGTGGGPGYNEQFF.

This clonotype was seen a few times. The V and J genes are TRBV4-1 and TRBJ1-4, with D maybe TRBD1 (6 bases). CDR3 length equals 17 residues. Per germline, CDR1 MGHRA and CDR2 YSYEKL. The germline V and J ends were trimmed by 0 bases and 1 base, with 12 bases remaining between them. DNA of the CDR3: TGCGCCAGCAGCCAAGAAACAGGGACAAGAACTAATGAAAAACTGTTTTTT. As protein: CASSQETGTRTNEKLFF.

This chain links TRBV20-1 with TRBJ1-2; no clear D. The CDR3 extends over 12 amino acids. Germline V gene lookup returns CDR1 DFQATT and CDR2 SNEGSKA (reference sequence). The V gene lost 3 bases and the J gene lost 7 bases, with 12 bases spanning the gap. The CDR3: CSARNEEAGYTF. CDR3 in DNA: TGCAGTGCTAGGAATGAGGAAGCTGGCTACACCTTC.

This clonotype was seen a few times. The rearrangement links TRBV20-1 to TRBJ2-1; perhaps TRBD2 as D (7 bases). Per the germline V gene, CDR1 is DFQATT and CDR2 is SNEGSKA (reference sequence). There are 17 residues in the CDR3. V lost 0 bases, J lost 4 bases, and 19 bases lay in between. The CDR3 region is CSARDWGGGRGYNEQFF. Written as DNA, the CDR3 is TGCAGTGCTAGAGACTGGGGCGGGGGCCGAGGATACAATGAGCAGTTCTTC.

This clonotype was counted a few times. J is TRBJ2-5 and V is TRBV12-3 or TRBV12-4; the D gene is possibly TRBD2 (6 bases). The CDR3 has 14 residues. Trimming removed 6 bases at V and 2 bases at J, with 13 bases between. CDR3 coding DNA: TGTGCCAGCAGCCTATCGGGGACTCAAGAGACCCAGTACTTC. It specifies CASSLSGTQETQYF.

This chain links TRBV12-3 or TRBV12-4 with TRBJ1-1; D possibly corresponds to TRBD1 (6 bases). V was shortened by 3 bases and J by 1 base, with 9 bases between the two germline ends. The CDR3 consists of 14 residues. CDR3 DNA sequence: TGTGCCAGCAGTTTGTGGGGGCAGAACACTGAAGCTTTCTTT. Translated, it gives CASSLWGQNTEAFF.

This clonotype came up a few times. The chain carries TRBV7-9 and TRBJ1-1; a weak D match, TRBD1 (5 bases). Per germline, CDR1 SEHNR and CDR2 FQNEAQ (reference sequence). The CDR3 extends over 12 amino acids. The V gene lost 3 bases and the J gene lost 9 bases, with 11 bases spanning the gap. CDR3: CASSFDSGKAFF. The CDR3 DNA is TGTGCCAGCAGCTTTGATTCAGGGAAAGCTTTCTTT.

The chain has TRBV5-6 and TRBJ2-2, with D unresolved. The CDR3 sequence is 13 residues long. The germline V and J ends were trimmed by 4 bases and 5 bases, with 9 bases remaining between them. The germline CDR1 and CDR2 sequences are SGHDT and YYEEEE. CDR3 nucleotide sequence: TGTGCCAGCAGCATAGGACCTACCGGGGAGCTGTTTTTT. It yields the protein CASSIGPTGELFF. Together with reference TRBV5-6 and TRBJ2-2, the CDR3 gives the full variable domain: DAGVTQSPTHLIKTRGQQVTLRCSPKSGHDTVSWYQQALGQGPQFIFQYYEEEERQRGNFPDRFSGHQFPNYSSELNVNALLLGDSALYLCASSIGPTGELFFGEGSRLTVL.

This chain links TRBV28 with TRBJ1-4; D gene uncertain. Trimming took 4 bases from V and 10 from J, leaving 19 bases between them. This CDR3 spans 15 amino acids. Germline V gene sequence: CDR1 MDHEN, CDR2 SYDVKM. For the CDR3, the DNA is TGTGCCAGCAGTTCCCCCCCGGGTCGGGAGGGAAAACTGTTTTTT. This encodes CASSSPPGREGKLFF.